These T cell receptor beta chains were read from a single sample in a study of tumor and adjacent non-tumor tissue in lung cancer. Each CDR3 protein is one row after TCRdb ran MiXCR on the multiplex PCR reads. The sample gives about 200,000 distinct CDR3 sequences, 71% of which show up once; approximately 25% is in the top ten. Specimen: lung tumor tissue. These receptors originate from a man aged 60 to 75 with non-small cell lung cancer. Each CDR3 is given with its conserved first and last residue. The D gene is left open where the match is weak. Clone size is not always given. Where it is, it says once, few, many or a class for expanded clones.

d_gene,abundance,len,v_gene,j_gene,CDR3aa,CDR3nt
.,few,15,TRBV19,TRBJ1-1,CASNYLPGRIFEAFF,TGTGCCAGTAACTACCTTCCGGGACGGATATTTGAAGCTTTCTTT
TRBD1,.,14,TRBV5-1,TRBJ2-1,CASSRQGDYNEQFF,TGCGCCAGCAGTCGACAGGGCGACTACAATGAGCAGTTCTTC
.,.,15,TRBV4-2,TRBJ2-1,CASSLLRDLNNEQFF,TGTGCCAGCAGCCTCCTCCGGGACCTTAACAATGAGCAGTTCTTC
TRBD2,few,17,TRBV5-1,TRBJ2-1,CASSLRLAGGPGDEQFF,TGCGCCAGCAGCCTGAGACTAGCGGGGGGGCCCGGGGATGAGCAGTTCTTC
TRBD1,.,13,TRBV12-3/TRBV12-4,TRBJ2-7,CDSRWGQGNEQYF,TGTGACTCCCGTTGGGGACAGGGTAACGAGCAGTACTTC
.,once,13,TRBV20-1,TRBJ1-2,CSVRKGQDYGYTF,TGCAGTGTTAGGAAAGGCCAGGACTATGGCTACACCTTC
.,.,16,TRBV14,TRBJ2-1,CASSQVYGIGDNEQFF,TGTGCCAGCAGCCAAGTATACGGGATAGGGGACAATGAGCAGTTCTTC
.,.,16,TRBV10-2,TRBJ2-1,CASSVLAGLSNNEQFF,TGCGCCAGCAGTGTCCTAGCTGGTCTCTCCAACAATGAGCAGTTCTTC
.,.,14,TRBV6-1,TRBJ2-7,CASSEQDVTYEQYF,TGTGCCAGCAGTGAGCAGGACGTGACCTACGAGCAGTACTTC
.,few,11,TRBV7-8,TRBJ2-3,CASRFADTQYF,TGTGCCAGCAGGTTCGCAGATACGCAGTATTTT
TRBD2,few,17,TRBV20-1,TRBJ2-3,CSALGRLAGATLNTQYF,TGCAGTGCTCTTGGGCGATTAGCGGGAGCCACTCTAAATACGCAGTATTTT
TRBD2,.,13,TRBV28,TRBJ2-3,CASRSGGADTQYF,TGTGCCAGCAGGAGCGGGGGGGCAGATACGCAGTATTTT
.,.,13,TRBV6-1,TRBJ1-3,CASSEGPPGTTYF,TGTGCCAGTAGTGAAGGTCCACCGGGCACCACATATTTT
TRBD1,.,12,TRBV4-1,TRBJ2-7,CASQDRDYEQYF,TGCGCCAGCCAAGACAGGGACTACGAGCAGTACTTC
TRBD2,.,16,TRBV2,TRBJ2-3,CASSSTGGTSTDTQYF,TGTGCCAGCAGTTCTACCGGGGGGACTAGCACAGATACGCAGTATTTT
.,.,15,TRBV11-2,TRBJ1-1,CASSVLGGRVTEAFF,TGTGCCAGCAGCGTACTGGGGGGGCGGGTCACTGAAGCTTTCTTT
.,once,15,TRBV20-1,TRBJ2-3,CSAGGAVRASDTQYF,TGTAGTGCTGGAGGTGCAGTTAGGGCGTCAGATACGCAGTATTTT
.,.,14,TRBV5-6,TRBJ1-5,CASSFGPSLQPQHF,TGTGCCAGCAGCTTCGGACCGTCGCTTCAGCCCCAGCATTTT
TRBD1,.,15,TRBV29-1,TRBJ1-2,CSVDKGVGTAYGYTF,TGCAGCGTTGACAAAGGGGTGGGGACAGCTTATGGCTACACCTTC
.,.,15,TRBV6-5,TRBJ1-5,CACGNTGTGNQPQHF,TGTGCCTGCGGTAATACAGGGACGGGCAATCAGCCCCAGCATTTT
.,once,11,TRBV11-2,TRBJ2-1,CTSSSGDDQFF,TGTACCAGCAGCTCTGGGGATGATCAGTTCTTC
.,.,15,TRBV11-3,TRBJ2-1,CESSLYGAAFNEHFF,TGTGAAAGCAGCTTATACGGGGCGGCCTTCAATGAGCACTTCTTC
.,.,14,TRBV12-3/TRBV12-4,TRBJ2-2,CPTSTVGRTRELFF,TGTCCCACCTCAACGGTGGGGCGTACGAGGGAGCTGTTTTTT
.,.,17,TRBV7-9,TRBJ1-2,CASSVAQAALLNYGYTF,TGTGCCAGCAGCGTCGCGCAGGCGGCTCTACTTAACTATGGCTACACCTTC
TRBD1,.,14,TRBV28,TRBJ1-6,CASSLGQNNSPLHF,TGTGCCAGCAGTTTGGGACAGAATAACTCACCCCTCCACTTT
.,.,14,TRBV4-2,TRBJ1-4,CASCMEQGDEKLFF,TGTGCCAGCTGCATGGAACAGGGAGATGAAAAACTGTTTTTT
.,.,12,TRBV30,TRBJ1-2,CASGWGGYGYTF,TGTGCCTCGGGCTGGGGCGGGTATGGCTACACCTTC
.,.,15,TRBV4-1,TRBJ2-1,CAGSQPVLASNEQFF,TGCGCCGGCAGCCAACCGGTACTAGCATCCAATGAGCAGTTCTTC
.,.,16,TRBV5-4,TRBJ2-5,CASSRGGQGYQETQYF,TGTGCCAGCAGCCGAGGAGGTCAGGGATACCAAGAGACCCAGTACTTC
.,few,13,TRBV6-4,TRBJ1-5,CASSGRDNQPQHF,TGTGCCAGCAGTGGCAGGGACAATCAGCCCCAGCATTTT
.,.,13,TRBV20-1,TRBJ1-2,CSARAGQIYGYTF,TGCAGTGCTAGAGCGGGACAAATCTATGGTTACACCTTC
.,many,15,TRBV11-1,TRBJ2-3,CASSLVYSDTDTQYF,TGTGCCAGCAGCTTAGTCTACAGCGACACAGATACGCAGTATTTT
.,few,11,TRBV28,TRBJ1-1,CASSVNTEAFF,TGTGCCAGCAGCGTGAACACTGAAGCTTTCTTT
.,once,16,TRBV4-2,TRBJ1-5,CASSQEPRGGNQPQHF,TGTGCCAGCAGCCAAGAACCGAGAGGCGGCAATCAGCCCCAGCATTTT
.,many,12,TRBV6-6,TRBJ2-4,CASSPTGDYRYF,TGTGCCAGCAGCCCGACCGGGGATTATCGGTACTTC
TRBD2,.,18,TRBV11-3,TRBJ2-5,CADSPFPGTSGILETQYF,TGTGCCGACAGCCCGTTTCCGGGGACTAGCGGGATTCTGGAGACCCAGTACTTC
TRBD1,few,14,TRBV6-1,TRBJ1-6,CASSRQGGNSPLHF,TGTGCCAGCAGTCGACAGGGTGGGAATTCACCCCTCCACTTT
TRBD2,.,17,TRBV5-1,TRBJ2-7,CASSRQLLAGLTYEQYF,TGCGCCAGCAGCCGGCAATTACTAGCGGGGTTAACCTACGAGCAGTACTTC
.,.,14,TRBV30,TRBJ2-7,CAWRRDTAPYEQYF,TGTGCCTGGAGACGCGACACGGCCCCCTACGAGCAGTACTTC
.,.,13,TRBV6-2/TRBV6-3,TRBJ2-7,CAGRSAGIYEQYF,TGTGCCGGCCGGAGTGCCGGGATCTACGAGCAGTACTTC
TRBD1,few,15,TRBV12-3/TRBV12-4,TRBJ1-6,CASTNYRGLNSPLHF,TGTGCCAGCACCAACTACAGGGGGCTTAATTCACCCCTCCACTTT
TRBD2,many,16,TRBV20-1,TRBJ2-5,CSARDRSGRIQETQYF,TGCAGTGCTAGAGATCGGAGCGGGAGGATTCAAGAGACCCAGTACTTC
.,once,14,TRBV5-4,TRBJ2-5,CASSLAGAQEAQYF,TGTGCCAGCAGCTTGGCGGGAGCCCAAGAGGCCCAGTACTTC
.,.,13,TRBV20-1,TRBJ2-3,CSANSWGTDMQYF,TGCAGTGCTAATTCGTGGGGCACAGATATGCAGTATTTT
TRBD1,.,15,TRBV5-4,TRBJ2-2,CANSYGQGHTGELFF,TGTGCCAACAGCTACGGACAGGGCCACACCGGGGAGCTGTTTTTT
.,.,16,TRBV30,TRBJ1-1,CAWSVQGRKWSTEAFF,TGTGCCTGGAGTGTCCAGGGTAGGAAGTGGAGTACTGAAGCTTTCTTT